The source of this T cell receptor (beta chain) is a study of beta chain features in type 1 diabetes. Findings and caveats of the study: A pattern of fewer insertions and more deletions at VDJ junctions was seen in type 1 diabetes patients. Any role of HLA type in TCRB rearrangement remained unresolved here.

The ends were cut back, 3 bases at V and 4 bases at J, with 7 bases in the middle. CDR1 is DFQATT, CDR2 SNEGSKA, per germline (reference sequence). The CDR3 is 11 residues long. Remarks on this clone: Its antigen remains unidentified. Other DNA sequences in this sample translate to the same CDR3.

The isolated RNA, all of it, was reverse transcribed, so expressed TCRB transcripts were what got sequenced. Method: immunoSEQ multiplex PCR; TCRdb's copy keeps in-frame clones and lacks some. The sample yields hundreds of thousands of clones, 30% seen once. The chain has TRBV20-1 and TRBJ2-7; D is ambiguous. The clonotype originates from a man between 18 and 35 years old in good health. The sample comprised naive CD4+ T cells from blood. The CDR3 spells CSASGSYEQYF. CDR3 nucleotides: TGCAGTGCTAGTGGAAGTTACGAGCAGTACTTC.